This T cell receptor beta chain appears in the sequencing data of a study of shared clonotypes between healthy human individuals. In the study overall: With ages of 18 to 49, the donors were a couple of women and three men.

This clone was recorded only once. Its target is unknown. Notes on the study in general: Rarefaction analysis demonstrated incomplete sorted-subset sequencing notwithstanding large depth.

Selected positively for CCR7 and CD45RO-negative, naive CD8 cells excluded terminally differentiated effector memory CD45RA+ cells. The repertoire was sequenced with immunoSEQ multiplex PCR; TCRdb's copy has only in-frame clones and lacks some. The repertoire consists of roughly 770,000 clones, with about 96% occurring once and the leading ten covering about 0.25%. Losses at the gene ends were 0 bases for V and 4 bases for J; bases not matched to a gene: 3. This CDR3 contains 15 residues. The germline CDR1 and CDR2 sequences are SGHVS and FNYEAQ. Material for sequencing was naive CD8+ T cells sorted from blood. The J gene is TRBJ1-1, the V gene TRBV7-6; 9 bases are shared with TRBD1. The source of this sequence is a man aged 30-40 years in good health. The CDR3 DNA sequence: TGTGCCAGCAGCTTAGCGGGACAGGGTGCCACTGAAGCTTTCTTT. This gives the protein CASSLAGQGATEAFF.